This T cell receptor (beta chain) was identified in a study of cytomegalovirus exposure and HLA in healthy donors. Study-wide findings and caveats: Several of the most significant clusters appeared, in a later analysis, to be linked to common viral pathogens.

Comment on this clone: Its specificity is unknown.

The CDR3 sequence is 13 residues long. CDR1 and CDR2 (germline): GTSNPN, SVGIG (reference sequence). PCR used 60 Vbeta primers and 13 Jbeta primers. Repertoires were generated with immunoSEQ multiplex PCR, while TCRdb's copy carries only in-frame clones and drops some. The sample carries roughly 150,000 clones, around two thirds recorded once. The specimen sequenced was PBMCs. The receptor's source is a man aged 25-45 years in good health and CMV-seropositive. The genes are TRBV30 and TRBJ2-5; 7 bases fit TRBD2. The J call may not be correct, given that the DNA end is closer to TRBJ2-7. DNA for the CDR3: TGTGCCTGGAGTCGACTAGCCCCCTACGAGCAGTACTTC. Protein sequence: CAWSRLAPYEQYF.